The next 2 T cell receptor beta chains were all read from a single sample in a study of spatial heterogeneity in lung cancer. TCRdb passed the 5' RACE reads through MiXCR, listing each CDR3 protein once. This table has roughly 18,000 distinct CDR3 sequences, roughly 10% appearing once. Overall study findings and caveats: Tumors with more nonsynonymous mutations had more expanded intratumoral alpha and beta TCRs.

Their antigens remain unidentified. Regarding time point: sample taken at primary tumor resection. Sequencing used lung tumor tissue, obtained at surgery. The receptors originated from a female donor with early-stage non-small cell lung cancer.

This clonotype has ten or more counts. This beta chain is off target for a library built for alpha chains, so its abundance means little. For the CDR3, the DNA is TGTGCCAGCAGCTTAGATTCGGAGACCCAGTACTTC. Translated, it gives CASSLDSETQYF. The chain is built from TRBV11-2 and TRBJ2-5; D ambiguous. Germline assignment: CDR1 SGHAT and CDR2 FQNNGV. CDR3 length: 12 amino acids. V lost 0 bases and J lost 5, with 4 bases in between.

This clonotype is termed medium-sized. Since the library was made to target alpha chains, this beta chain is a stray read and its abundance is not meaningful. V gene TRBV3-1 combines with J gene TRBJ1-2, with 12 bases fitting TRBD1. This CDR3 contains 14 residues. Germline CDR1 LGHDT, CDR2 YNNKEL (reference sequence). The trim removed 4 bases at V and 7 bases at J, leaving 4 bases unmatched. The chain's CDR3 is CASSRDRGRGGYTF. The CDR3 DNA sequence: TGTGCCAGCAGCCGGGACAGGGGGCGCGGTGGCTACACCTTC.